This TCR beta chain was sequenced for a study of regulatory T cells in long-lasting Graves disease (dated by TCRdb to the early 2020s). A note on the overall study: Antithyroid drugs had been taken for less than 3 months by newly diagnosed Graves' disease patients. Peripheral blood TCR sequencing and RNA sequencing compared persistent Graves' disease patients with newly diagnosed Graves' disease patients. The study was registered as a clinical trial and conducted in China. A total of 33 samples underwent TCR sequencing, from some 13 patients with persistent Graves' disease and 20 or so patients with newly diagnosed Graves' disease.

This clonotype was counted many times. There is no known antigen for this receptor. There are no base qualities to consult, and no much larger clone falls within one base. This specimen's time point label, interpreted: newly diagnosed GD, antithyroid drugs for less than 3 months. For both TCR sequencing and RNA sequencing, RNA was extracted from PBMCs in TRIzol. Graves' disease was diagnosed according to American Thyroid Association guidelines. Recruitment of patients was carried out at an endocrinology department in Xi'an, China. Each patient gave 9 to 10 milliliters of peripheral blood, collected in an EDTA anticoagulant tube. Ficoll Paque Plus density gradient separation was used to isolate PBMCs, and no further T cell sorting was performed. An Agilent 2100 Bioanalyzer and agarose gel were used to assess RNA quality, and a NanoDrop 2000 was used to measure RNA concentration. Trimming removed 5 bases from V and 11 bases from J, leaving 10 bases between the germline ends. CDR1 and CDR2 were assigned from the germline V gene as MNHEY and SVGEGT. Spanning cysteine to phenylalanine, the CDR3 consists of 11 amino acids. The kept DNA is CDR3 alone, 33 bases in frame from the first base.

Preparation of the library involved multiplex PCR. These reads were obtained on an Illumina HiSeq 4000. TCR beta libraries were built with iRepertoire HTBI primers and Arm-PCR amplification of CDR3 regions. Before sequencing, the PCR products went through gel purification. Per the source publication's procedure: Gene usage analysis of CDR3 amino acid clonotypes used the 62 TRBV and about 14 TRBJ segments found across samples. Filtered high-quality paired reads were merged into contigs using COPE and FqMerger. BLAST was used to align contigs to the IMGT TRBV, TRBD and TRBJ reference genes, and CDR3 was defined following IMGT. Any clonotype with a frequency above 0.1% was counted as a highly expanded clone. Shannon entropy was used to measure repertoire diversity, and the Gini coefficient was used to measure V-J evenness. Clonotypes shared by more than one individual were considered public. Using fastp trimming at Q25 and MiXCR clonotype assembly, TCRdb reanalyzed the public sequencing data and kept in-frame beta chains. Rows with a matching CDR3 protein are joined into one entry that keeps the most common DNA and genes. None of the V and J calls come from the authors' own analysis; TCRdb made them. Here the sample has under 300,000 distinct CDR3 sequences; over 20% occur a single time. The ten largest clones add up to roughly 14% of the sample.

Overall results and qualifications from the work: As a limitation, the authors acknowledged that the small sample size may reduce accuracy. Only peripheral blood was studied, because thyroid tissue, the primary lesion, was inaccessible. Only the TCR beta chain was sequenced and analyzed. TRBV28, TRBJ1-2 and TRBJ2-5 were preferentially used in persistent disease, while TRBV20-1 and TRBJ2-1 were favored in newly diagnosed disease. Compared with newly diagnosed patients, patients with persistent Graves' disease had lower TCR Shannon entropy and fewer highly expanded clones, which suggests clonal expansion. Persistent patients shared more public clonotypes among themselves (around 3,000) than newly diagnosed patients did (more than 950).

The material sequenced was peripheral blood mononuclear cells (PBMCs), taken at new diagnosis, from a patient treated with antithyroid drugs. The chain employs TRBV6-2 or TRBV6-3 and TRBJ2-1, with the D gene tentatively TRBD1 or TRBD2, based on 5 matching bases in each. The sequence was obtained from a female donor with Graves disease. The base sequence is TGTGCCAGCAGTGCCCAGGGACAGCAGTTCTTC. Its coded protein is CASSAQGQQFF.